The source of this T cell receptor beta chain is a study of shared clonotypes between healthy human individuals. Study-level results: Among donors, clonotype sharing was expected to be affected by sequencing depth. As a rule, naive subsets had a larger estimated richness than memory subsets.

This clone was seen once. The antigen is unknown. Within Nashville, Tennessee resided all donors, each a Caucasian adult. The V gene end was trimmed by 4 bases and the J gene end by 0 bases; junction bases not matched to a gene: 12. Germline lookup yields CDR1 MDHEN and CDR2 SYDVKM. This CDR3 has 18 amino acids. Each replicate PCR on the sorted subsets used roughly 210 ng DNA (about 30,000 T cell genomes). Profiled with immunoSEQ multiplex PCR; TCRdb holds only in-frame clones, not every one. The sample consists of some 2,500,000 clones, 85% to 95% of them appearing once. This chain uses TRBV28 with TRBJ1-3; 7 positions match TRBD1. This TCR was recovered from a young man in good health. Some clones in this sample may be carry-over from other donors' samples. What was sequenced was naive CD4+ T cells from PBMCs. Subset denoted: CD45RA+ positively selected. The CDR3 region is CASSYLTNGTDSGNTIYF. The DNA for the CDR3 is TGTGCCAGCAGTTACCTCACGAACGGGACAGACTCTGGAAACACCATATATTTT.